This is a list of T cell receptor beta chains from one sample in a study of Ad26.COV2.S vaccination and SARS-CoV-2 variants. Repertoires were generated with immunoSEQ multiplex PCR, while TCRdb's copy carries only in-frame clones and drops some. The sample holds around 300,000 clones, about 88% seen once. The sequences come from peripheral blood, collected in a trial of Ad26.COV2.S vaccine versus placebo. The receptors were sampled from a person between 18 and 60 years old who received the Ad26.COV2.S COVID-19 vaccine or a placebo. The CDR3 runs from the conserved cysteine through the conserved F or W. The order of the fields is clone size, D gene, J gene, V gene, CDR3 protein, CDR3 DNA. The D gene is left open where the match is weak. Size tells how often a clone was seen (once, few, many) or the class of an expanded clone, and some rows leave it out.

>NA|NA|TRBJ1-6|TRBV4-3
CASSQDLSSYNSPLHF
TGCGCCAGCAGCCAGGATCTAAGCTCCTATAATTCACCCCTCCACTTT
>once|TRBD2|TRBJ2-2|TRBV9
CASSAGLAGGSNTGELFF
TGTGCCAGCAGCGCGGGACTAGCGGGAGGGTCGAACACCGGGGAGCTGTTTTTT
>few|TRBD1|TRBJ1-1|TRBV5-1
CASSLVTGDTEAFF
TGCGCCAGCAGCTTGGTTACAGGGGATACTGAAGCTTTCTTT
>NA|TRBD1|TRBJ2-1|TRBV2
CASMPTGYNEQFF
TGTGCCAGCATGCCGACAGGGTACAATGAGCAGTTCTTC
>NA|TRBD1|TRBJ1-5|TRBV19
CASSIVRTGQPQHF
TGTGCCAGTAGTATAGTAAGGACAGGACAGCCCCAGCATTTT
>NA|NA|TRBJ1-1|TRBV25-1
CASSETSVVSTEAFF
TGTGCCAGCAGCGAAACTTCGGTCGTGAGCACTGAAGCTTTCTTT
>NA|TRBD1|TRBJ2-1|TRBV24-1
CATSDSDRGRFGEQFF
TGTGCCACCAGTGACTCGGACAGGGGGCGTTTTGGTGAGCAGTTCTTC
>NA|NA|TRBJ1-3|TRBV5-1
CASRQDSGNTIYF
TGCGCCAGCAGACAGGACTCTGGAAACACCATATATTTT
>NA|NA|TRBJ1-2|TRBV3-1/TRBV3-2
CASSAGGHYGYTF
TGTGCCAGCAGCGCCGGGGGGCACTATGGCTACACCTTC
>NA|NA|TRBJ1-6|TRBV9
CASSRRTDNSPLHF
TGTGCCAGCAGCAGGAGAACGGATAATTCACCCCTCCACTTT
>few|TRBD1|TRBJ2-7|TRBV28
CASSPGTGGYEQYF
TGTGCCAGCAGTCCCGGGACAGGAGGCTACGAGCAGTACTTC
>NA|NA|TRBJ1-2|TRBV11-2
CASSLGSGTPDGYTF
TGTGCCAGCAGCTTAGGGTCCGGGACCCCTGATGGCTACACCTTC
>NA|NA|TRBJ2-7|TRBV6-1
CASSETYEQYF
TGTGCCAGCAGTGAAACCTACGAGCAGTACTTC
>NA|NA|TRBJ1-5|TRBV9
CASSTSGLENQPQHF
TGTGCCAGCAGCACATCTGGGTTGGAGAATCAGCCCCAGCATTTT
>NA|TRBD1|TRBJ2-1|TRBV20-1
CRPTGGGEQFF
TGCAGACCAACAGGGGGTGGTGAGCAGTTCTTC
>NA|TRBD1|TRBJ2-1|TRBV19
CASSDPGQGSYNEQFF
TGTGCCAGTAGTGACCCCGGACAGGGCTCCTACAATGAGCAGTTCTTC
>NA|NA|TRBJ1-5|TRBV4-2
CASSQDLHNQPQHF
TGTGCCAGCAGCCAAGATTTACACAATCAGCCCCAGCATTTT
>NA|TRBD1|TRBJ2-1|TRBV5-1
CASSDSYRQGKGYNEQFF
TGCGCCAGCAGCGACTCGTACCGACAGGGGAAGGGGTACAATGAGCAGTTCTTC
>NA|TRBD2|TRBJ2-1|TRBV7-3
CASSGTGAPGTSGAYIEQFF
TGTGCCAGCAGCGGAACAGGCGCCCCCGGGACTAGCGGGGCCTACATTGAGCAGTTCTTC
>NA|NA|TRBJ1-3|TRBV30
CAWSVWGSGNTIYF
TGTGCCTGGAGTGTCTGGGGCTCTGGAAACACCATATATTTT
>NA|TRBD1|TRBJ1-2|TRBV19
CASSTKQGSNYGYTF
TGTGCCAGTAGTACGAAACAGGGGTCTAACTATGGCTACACCTTC
>NA|NA|TRBJ2-2|TRBV28
CASRSQTGTTNTGELFF
TGTGCCAGCAGGTCTCAAACCGGGACAACGAACACCGGGGAGCTGTTTTTT
>NA|TRBD2|TRBJ2-5|TRBV2
CASSGLLAGVRQETQYF
TGTGCCAGCAGTGGTCTCCTAGCGGGAGTTCGCCAAGAGACCCAGTACTTC
>NA|NA|TRBJ2-1|TRBV4-2
CASSQEGTLISNEQFF
TGTGCCAGCAGCCAAGAGGGGACACTAATTAGCAATGAGCAGTTCTTC
>NA|NA|TRBJ2-5|TRBV7-3
CASSEGQQETQYF
TGTGCCAGCAGCGAGGGACAACAAGAGACCCAGTACTTC
>NA|NA|TRBJ1-1|TRBV7-2
CASSLGASHTEAFF
TGTGCCAGCAGCTTAGGTGCCTCGCACACTGAAGCTTTCTTT
>NA|NA|TRBJ1-1|TRBV4-2
CASSQTGPDAEAFF
TGTGCCAGCAGCCAAACGGGCCCCGACGCTGAAGCTTTCTTT
>NA|TRBD1|TRBJ1-1|TRBV7-2
CASPKGGYTEAFF
TGTGCCAGCCCAAAAGGGGGCTACACTGAAGCTTTCTTT
>once|NA|TRBJ1-6|TRBV3-1/TRBV3-2
CASSLGQPYNSPLHF
TGTGCCAGCAGCCTCGGACAGCCTTATAATTCACCCCTCCACTTT
>NA|NA|TRBJ1-1|TRBV7-2
CASSSEDRFYRNTEAFF
TGTGCCAGCAGCTCCGAAGACAGGTTTTATAGGAACACTGAAGCTTTCTTT
>NA|NA|TRBJ2-7|TRBV11-3
CASSLGPTAYEQYF
TGTGCCAGCAGCCTCGGTCCCACCGCCTACGAGCAGTACTTC
>NA|NA|TRBJ1-2|TRBV3-1/TRBV3-2
CASSEHGGNYGYTF
TGTGCCAGCAGCGAGCACGGGGGCAACTATGGCTACACCTTC
>NA|NA|TRBJ1-2|TRBV19
CASSIGGTYGYTF
TGTGCCAGTAGTATAGGCGGCACCTATGGCTACACCTTC
>NA|TRBD1|TRBJ1-2|TRBV30
CAWLAGGLSGYTF
TGTGCCTGGTTAGCAGGGGGTCTGTCTGGCTACACCTTC
>NA|TRBD1|TRBJ1-2|TRBV5-1
CASSLKDRDRSGYTF
TGCGCCAGCAGCTTAAAGGATCGGGACAGGTCTGGCTACACCTTC
>NA|TRBD1|TRBJ1-5|TRBV7-9
CASSTGQVFNQPQHF
TGTGCCAGCAGCACGGGACAGGTCTTCAATCAGCCCCAGCATTTT
>NA|NA|TRBJ2-4|TRBV7-9
CASSLADQGANIQYF
TGTGCCAGCAGCTTAGCAGATCAGGGTGCGAACATTCAGTACTTC
>NA|NA|TRBJ2-5|TRBV14
CASSQDLGKTQYF
TGTGCCAGCAGCCAAGATTTAGGGAAGACCCAGTACTTC
>NA|TRBD2|TRBJ2-2|TRBV19
CASSTTSGGYTGELFF
TGTGCCAGTAGTACGACTAGCGGGGGGTACACCGGGGAGCTGTTTTTT
>once|TRBD2|TRBJ2-3|TRBV6-6
CASSYHLGLKTDTQYF
TGTGCCAGCAGTTACCACCTGGGACTAAAAACAGATACGCAGTATTTT
>NA|NA|TRBJ1-3|TRBV25-1
CASSPPTLGGNTIYF
TGTGCCAGCAGTCCGCCGACCCTCGGTGGAAACACCATATATTTT
>NA|NA|TRBJ2-7|TRBV14
CASSQGFRDMYEQYF
TGTGCCAGCAGCCAAGGTTTCCGGGACATGTACGAGCAGTACTTC
>NA|TRBD2|TRBJ2-3|TRBV19
CASSSRTSGGTDTQYF
TGTGCCAGTAGTTCCCGGACTAGCGGAGGCACAGATACGCAGTATTTT
>NA|NA|TRBJ2-7|TRBV6-2/TRBV6-3
CASSYPGLLEQYF
TGTGCCAGCAGTTACCCCGGACTACTAGAGCAGTACTTC
>NA|NA|TRBJ2-4|TRBV6-2/TRBV6-3
CASSLVDSSVQYF
TGTGCCAGCAGTTTAGTGGACTCTTCCGTACAGTACTTC
>few|NA|TRBJ2-1|TRBV19
CASSIRGKNNEQFF
TGTGCCAGTAGTATACGGGGAAAAAACAATGAGCAGTTCTTC
>NA|NA|TRBJ1-5|TRBV30
CAWSVRGAAQHF
TGTGCCTGGAGTGTGAGGGGCGCCGCCCAGCATTTT
>NA|TRBD1|TRBJ1-6|TRBV12-5
CASGLSGGPSPLHF
TGTGCTAGTGGTTTGTCAGGGGGCCCTTCACCCCTCCACTTT
>once|TRBD2|TRBJ2-1|TRBV4-1
CASSLRTSGPTTYNEQFF
TGCGCCAGCAGCCTAAGGACTAGCGGGCCAACGACCTACAATGAGCAGTTCTTC
>NA|NA|TRBJ2-6|TRBV6-5
CASSYEPKGANVLTF
TGTGCCAGCAGTTATGAACCAAAGGGGGCCAACGTCCTGACTTTC
>NA|NA|TRBJ1-2|TRBV6-4
CASSPETYNYGGYTF
TGTGCCAGCAGTCCTGAGACTTATAACTATGGTGGCTACACCTTC